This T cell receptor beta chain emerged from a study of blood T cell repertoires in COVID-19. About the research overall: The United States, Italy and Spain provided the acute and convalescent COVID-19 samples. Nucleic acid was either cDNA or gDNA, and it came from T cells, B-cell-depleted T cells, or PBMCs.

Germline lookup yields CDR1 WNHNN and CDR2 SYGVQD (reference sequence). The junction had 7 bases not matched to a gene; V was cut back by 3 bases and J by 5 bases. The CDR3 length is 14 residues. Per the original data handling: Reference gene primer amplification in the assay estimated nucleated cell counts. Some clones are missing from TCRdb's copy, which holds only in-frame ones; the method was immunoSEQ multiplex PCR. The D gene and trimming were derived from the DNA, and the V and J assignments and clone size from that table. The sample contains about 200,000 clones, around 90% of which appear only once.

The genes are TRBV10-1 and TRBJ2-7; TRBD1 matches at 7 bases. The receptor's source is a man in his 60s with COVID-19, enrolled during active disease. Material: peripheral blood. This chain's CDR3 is CASSDRQGVNEQYF. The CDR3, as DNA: TGCGCCAGCAGTGATAGGCAGGGGGTCAACGAGCAGTACTTC.